This TCR beta chain came from a study of blood T cell repertoires in COVID-19. As for the study in general: COVID-19 samples, acute and convalescent, were from the United States, Italy and Spain.

Study members were between about 18 and 100 years old and lived in 24 US regions. Two negative PCRs, clearance, or symptom resolution had been documented for recovered Cohort 3 donors. Trimming took off 4 bases at V and 5 bases at J, with 21 bases between the two ends. This CDR3 has 17 amino acids. Germline V gene sequence: CDR1 SEHNR, CDR2 FQNEAQ (reference sequence). As handled by the study authors: By means of reference gene primer amplification, nucleated cell counts were estimated. Profiling relied on immunoSEQ multiplex PCR, and the TCRdb table lists in-frame clones only, not all of them. For V, J and clone size, that table is used; D and trimming come from the DNA. This repertoire shows 390,000 or so clones, approximately 90% found once; its top ten account for roughly a tenth.

Material for sequencing was PBMCs or T cells enriched from blood (not recorded which). The TCR was taken from a woman aged 45-60 years who had recovered from COVID-19. The chain links TRBV7-9 to TRBJ1-3; D gene ambiguous. The CDR3 region has the DNA TGTGCCAGCAGCTCGACCACCCCCGGTGAGGAAAGAAACACCATATATTTT. It encodes CASSSTTPGEERNTIYF.